The 27 T cell receptor beta chains listed next were all sequenced from one sample in a study of blood T cell repertoires in COVID-19. Clones were sequenced by immunoSEQ multiplex PCR, and TCRdb holds only the in-frame ones, with some missing. The sample contains some 250,000 clones, about four fifths of which appear only once. The specimen was peripheral blood. These receptors originate from a woman older than 75 with acute or convalescent COVID-19.

A few counts support this clone. The CDR3 protein is CASSAHGQVAYEQYF. CDR3 nucleotide sequence: TGCGCCAGCAGCGCACATGGACAGGTGGCCTACGAGCAGTACTTC. The V and J genes are TRBV5-1 and TRBJ2-7; TRBD1 matches at 7 bases. Germline lookup yields CDR1 SGHRS and CDR2 YFSETQ. This CDR3 spans 15 amino acids. The trim removed 4 bases at V and 2 bases at J, leaving 9 bases unmatched.

Only a few counts were recorded for this clone. The V call is TRBV2, the J call TRBJ1-4; D is possibly TRBD1 (6 bases). Trimming stripped 6 bases from V and 5 bases from J, with 16 bases between. CDR1 SNHLY and CDR2 FYNNEI come from the germline V gene. CDR3 size: 15 residues. The CDR3 here is CASRADRLENEKLFF. In DNA, the CDR3 is TGTGCCAGCAGGGCGGACAGACTGGAGAATGAAAAACTGTTTTTT.

The table lists this clone with a count of one. The gene calls are TRBV7-9 and TRBJ1-6, with D unresolved. Germline V gene lookup returns CDR1 SEHNR and CDR2 FQNEAQ (reference sequence). The CDR3 contains 15 residues. The V and J ends lost 4 bases and 7 bases respectively, with 14 bases between them. The CDR3 DNA reads as TGTGCCAGCAGCTACCTGGGCACTGTAAATTCACCCCTCCACTTT. Its translation is CASSYLGTVNSPLHF.

J is TRBJ2-7 and V is TRBV10-1; TRBD2 is a possible D gene (5 bases). CDR3 length: 15 amino acids. Germline CDR1 and CDR2: WNHNN and SYGVQD (reference sequence). The germline V and J ends were trimmed by 0 bases and 9 bases, with 18 bases remaining between them. Written as DNA, the CDR3 is TGCGCCAGCAGTGAGTCGGGAGCAGGATTGGGCGTGCAGTACTTC. Encoded protein: CASSESGAGLGVQYF.

Details on this clone: The identical CDR3 is also encoded by other nucleotide sequences in the sample. The chain combines TRBV18 with TRBJ2-5; the D is unclear. The CDR3 totals 13 residues. The V gene's germline CDR1 is KGHSH and CDR2 LQKENI. With 1 base removed from V and 0 bases from J, the gap between germline ends came to 3 bases. CDR3 coding DNA: TGTGCCAGCTCACCACGAGACCAAGAGACCCAGTACTTC. Translated: CASSPRDQETQYF. The entire variable domain, with the rest obtained from reference TRBV18 and TRBJ2-5, is as follows: NAGVMQNPRHLVRRRGQEARLRCSPMKGHSHVYWYRQLPEEGLKFMVYLQKENIIDESGMPKERFSAEFPKEGPSILRIQQVVRGDSAAYFCASSPRDQETQYFGPGTRLLVL.

The rearrangement joins TRBV14 to TRBJ1-1; D is undetermined. This CDR3 is 16 amino acids long. V lost 1 base to trimming and J lost 5 bases, with 17 bases between them. Germline V gene data show CDR1 as SGHDN and CDR2 as FVKESK. CDR3 protein: CASSQGVGRRVTEAFF. The CDR3 DNA is TGTGCCAGCAGCCAAGGGGTTGGGAGGAGAGTTACTGAAGCTTTCTTT. Complete variable domain (other parts from reference TRBV14 and TRBJ1-1): EAGVTQFPSHSVIEKGQTVTLRCDPISGHDNLYWYRRVMGKEIKFLLHFVKESKQDESGMPNNRFLAERTGGTYSTLKVQPAELEDSGVYFCASSQGVGRRVTEAFFGQGTRLTVV.

The chain recombines TRBV7-8 with TRBJ1-3, with 9 bases identical to TRBD1. This CDR3 is built from 17 residues. V gave up 0 bases and J gave up 0 bases; unmatched junction bases: 3. Germline loops: CDR1 SGHVS, CDR2 FQNEAQ. The CDR3 region has the DNA TGTGCCAGCAGCTTAGCAACAGGGGGCAACTCTGGAAACACCATATATTTT. It codes for CASSLATGGNSGNTIYF.

This sequence joins TRBV12-3 or TRBV12-4 and TRBJ1-1; weak D call: TRBD1 (5 bases). The germline V and J ends were trimmed by 8 bases and 5 bases, with 15 bases remaining between them. This CDR3 spans 13 amino acids. Here the CDR3 reads CASCAQGATEAFF. The CDR3 DNA is TGTGCCAGCTGTGCTCAAGGGGCTACTGAAGCTTTCTTT.

This clone was seen a few times. V is TRBV3-1 (or the pseudogene TRBV3-2) and J is TRBJ1-2, with D perhaps matching TRBD1 (6 bases). Trimming stripped 2 bases from V and 4 bases from J, with 14 bases between. The CDR3 is 15 amino acids. The germline V gene encodes CDR1 LGHDT and CDR2 YNNKEL (reference sequence). The chain's CDR3 is CASSQMRTAPYGYTF. In DNA, the CDR3 is TGTGCCAGCAGCCAAATGAGGACAGCGCCCTATGGCTACACCTTC.

This sequence joins TRBV5-4 and TRBJ1-4; D not certain. CDR1 is SGHNT, CDR2 YYREEE, per germline (reference sequence). V shed 0 bases and J shed 8 bases, with 11 bases lying between them. This CDR3 comprises 14 residues. CDR3 residues: CASSLALREEKLFF. DNA for the CDR3: TGTGCCAGCAGCTTGGCCTTGAGGGAGGAAAAACTGTTTTTT.

The gene calls are TRBV6-5 and TRBJ2-1, with TRBD2 identical over 9 bases. CDR3 length equals 15 residues. From germline, CDR1 is MNHEY and CDR2 SVGAGI. Losses at the gene ends were 7 bases for V and 3 bases for J; bases not matched to a gene: 7. CDR3: CASTNQLAGYNEQFF. Here the CDR3 DNA reads TGTGCCAGCACAAACCAACTAGCGGGCTACAATGAGCAGTTCTTC.

The chain recombines TRBV18 with TRBJ1-5; D not certain. The CDR3 length is 13 residues. CDR1 and CDR2 (germline): KGHSH, LQKENI. Trimming removed 11 bases at V and 1 base at J, with 12 bases between. The chain's CDR3 is CASRTGSNQPQHF. For the CDR3, the DNA is TGTGCCTCACGTACGGGGAGCAATCAGCCCCAGCATTTT.

J is TRBJ1-5 and V is TRBV19, with TRBD1 as a possible D gene (5 bases). Trimming removed 6 bases from V and 0 bases from J, with 12 bases in between. The germline CDR1 and CDR2 sequences are LNHDA and SQIVND (reference sequence). This CDR3 is 15 amino acids long. The CDR3 nucleotides are TGTGCCAGTAGCGACAGCGGGCTTAGCAATCAGCCCCAGCATTTT. Translating gives CASSDSGLSNQPQHF.

The chain has TRBV18 and TRBJ2-1; 9 positions match TRBD2. CDR3 length: 16 residues. V was clipped by 3 bases and J by 7 bases; unmatched bases: 10. From germline, CDR1 is KGHSH and CDR2 LQKENI. This CDR3 is CASSPRGVAGENEQFF. CDR3 DNA: TGTGCCAGCTCACCCCGGGGGGTAGCGGGGGAAAATGAGCAGTTCTTC.

The chain uses TRBV19 and TRBJ2-2; D might be TRBD1 (5 bases). Germline loops: CDR1 LNHDA, CDR2 SQIVND (reference sequence). This CDR3 region has 15 residues. The ends were cut back, 6 bases at V and 1 base at J, with 12 bases in the middle. CDR3: CASSPVQGNTGELFF. CDR3 bases: TGTGCCAGTAGCCCGGTCCAGGGGAACACCGGGGAGCTGTTTTTT.

The table lists this clone with a count of one. The J gene is TRBJ1-2, the V gene TRBV19, with D possibly being TRBD1 (5 bases). The germline CDR1 and CDR2 sequences are LNHDA and SQIVND (reference sequence). V lost 3 bases and J lost 8, with 13 bases in between. The CDR3 runs to 13 residues. CDR3 loop: CASSIRGGVGYTF. DNA of the CDR3: TGTGCCAGTAGTATCCGTGGAGGGGTAGGCTACACCTTC.

The rearrangement uses TRBV5-1 and TRBJ1-1, with a weak D call TRBD1 (6 bases). This CDR3 spans 16 amino acids. Germline V gene sequence: CDR1 SGHRS, CDR2 YFSETQ. Deletions cut 3 bases from V and 4 bases from J, with 19 bases between. The CDR3 DNA reads TGCGCCAGCAGCTCCGGAGGCGGGGGGCTTGGCACTGAAGCTTTCTTT. Amino acids: CASSSGGGGLGTEAFF.

The J gene is TRBJ1-2, the V gene TRBV27, with 7 positions matching TRBD1. The CDR3 has 16 residues. CDR1 is MNHEY and CDR2 is SMNVEV in the germline V gene (reference sequence). After removal of 8 bases from V and 0 bases from J, the junction contained 12 bases not matched to a gene. CDR3 sequence (DNA): TGTGCCAGCGGCCTACCGATGGGACAGCCTAACTATGGCTACACCTTC. Translation gives CASGLPMGQPNYGYTF.

This clone was counted only a few times. J is TRBJ2-3 and V is TRBV5-1; D gene uncertain. The germline V gene encodes CDR1 SGHRS and CDR2 YFSETQ. The CDR3 length is 17 residues. The V end lost 0 bases, the J end lost 3 bases, and 17 bases lay between the germline ends. This chain's CDR3 is CASSLARLTYITDTQYF. DNA of the CDR3: TGCGCCAGCAGCTTGGCTCGTCTAACTTATATTACAGATACGCAGTATTTT.

The V gene is TRBV7-2, the J gene TRBJ1-1, with 8 bases that match TRBD1. The CDR3 is 15 amino acids. Unmatched junction bases numbered 7, after V lost 3 bases and J lost 4 bases. CDR1 and CDR2 from the germline V gene are SGHTA and FQGNSA. CDR3 loop: CASSFQGTGPTEAFF. CDR3 in DNA: TGTGCCAGCAGCTTTCAGGGGACAGGACCCACTGAAGCTTTCTTT.

This sequence joins TRBV30 and TRBJ1-5, with D unresolved. This CDR3 comprises 13 residues. CDR1 and CDR2 (germline): GTSNPN, SVGIG (reference sequence). The germline V and J ends were trimmed by 1 base and 8 bases, with 12 bases remaining between them. CDR3 region: CAWSAEFREPQHF. The CDR3 nucleotides are TGTGCCTGGAGTGCGGAGTTTCGGGAGCCCCAGCATTTT.

This clone was picked up a small number of times. The chain is built from TRBV24-1 and TRBJ2-7, with TRBD1 matching 9 bases. V lost 4 bases, J lost 5 bases, and 8 bases stayed unmatched. Germline V gives CDR1 KGHDR, CDR2 SFDVKD. CDR3 length: 15 residues. CDR3 sequence (DNA): TGTGCCACCAGTGAAACAGGGGGCAAGATCCACGAGCAGTACTTC. This gives the protein CATSETGGKIHEQYF.

This clone was picked up one time. CDR3 sequence reads: CSVTRDSLNTEAFF. The DNA of the CDR3 is TGCAGCGTTACCCGGGACAGCTTGAACACTGAAGCTTTCTTT. The genes are TRBV29-1 and TRBJ1-1; 7 bases match TRBD1. CDR3 length: 14 residues. Unmatched junction bases numbered 6, after V lost 5 bases and J lost 0 bases. Germline V CDR1 and CDR2: SQVTM, ANQGSEA.

The chain recombines TRBV15 with TRBJ1-3, with D uncertain. The CDR3 spans 16 residues. Trimming shortened V by 0 bases and J by 4 bases, and 13 bases separated the two germline ends. Germline V gives CDR1 LNHNV, CDR2 YYDKDF (reference sequence). The DNA for the CDR3 is TGTGCCACCAGCAGAGATACCTCTGGCTTCGGAAACACCATATATTTT. As protein: CATSRDTSGFGNTIYF.

In regard to this clone: Additional DNA sequences in this sample encode the identical CDR3. CDR3: CASSPQGSSPLHF. The CDR3 DNA is TGTGCCAGCTCACCGCAGGGTTCTTCACCCCTCCACTTT. J is TRBJ1-6 and V is TRBV18, with TRBD1 as a possible D gene (5 bases). The CDR3 extends over 13 amino acids. Trimming pared 3 bases from V and 9 bases from J, leaving 9 bases between. CDR1 is KGHSH, CDR2 LQKENI, per germline.

The V gene is TRBV7-3, the J gene TRBJ2-2; TRBD2 might be the D (6 bases). Germline values: CDR1 SGHTA, CDR2 FQGTGA. The germline V and J ends were trimmed by 1 base and 5 bases, with 17 bases remaining between them. The CDR3 spans 17 residues. The chain's CDR3 is CASSLNGGQGMTGELFF. The CDR3 DNA is TGTGCCAGCAGCTTAAATGGAGGGCAGGGTATGACCGGGGAGCTGTTTTTT.

The chain combines TRBV30 with TRBJ1-6; 7 bases agree with TRBD1. The CDR3 runs 13 residues. Germline CDR1 and CDR2: GTSNPN and SVGIG (reference sequence). The V gene end was trimmed by 7 bases and the J gene end by 7 bases; junction bases not matched to a gene: 7. CDR3 in amino acids: CAFTGTANSPLHF. CDR3 bases: TGTGCCTTCACCGGGACAGCAAATTCACCCCTCCACTTT.